The 24 T cell receptor beta chains below all came from one sample that was sequenced in a study of T cell changes during pregnancy in multiple sclerosis. Sequencing was performed with immunoSEQ multiplex PCR; in TCRdb, only in-frame clones are kept and a portion is missing. The sample has more than 95,000 clones, approximately 93% seen once. The sample consisted of peripheral blood, taken after pregnancy. The receptors originated from a female donor with multiple sclerosis, enrolled in a pregnancy study.

This chain uses TRBV27 with TRBJ2-7, with D unclear. This CDR3 comprises 14 residues. The V and J ends lost 0 bases and 1 base respectively, with 7 bases between them. Germline assignment: CDR1 MNHEY and CDR2 SMNVEV (reference sequence). CDR3 DNA sequence: TGTGCCAGCAGTTTATCGCTCAGGTCCTACGAGCAGTACTTC. Protein product: CASSLSLRSYEQYF.

The CDR3 DNA reads as TGTGCCAGCAGTGAGAGGACTAGCGGGAAGCAGTTCTTC. This codes for CASSERTSGKQFF. The genes are TRBV2 and TRBJ2-1, with TRBD2 identical over 12 bases. V trimming: 3 bases; J trimming: 11 bases; junction bases outside the gene matches: 2. The CDR3 totals 13 residues. Germline assignment: CDR1 SNHLY and CDR2 FYNNEI.

With respect to this clone: A junction end diverges from the germline sequence, so it may reflect a read error. The CDR3: CASSLEGSEQYF. The CDR3 DNA reads as TGTGCCAGTAGTCTAGAAGGGAGCGAGCAGTACTTC. This chain joins TRBV19 and TRBJ2-7; maybe TRBD2 (5 bases). The V gene's germline CDR1 is LNHDA and CDR2 SQIVND (reference sequence). This CDR3 contains 12 residues.

This clone was recorded a few times. V usage is TRBV25-1 and J usage is TRBJ1-5; 7 bases map to TRBD1. Germline CDR1 MGHDK, CDR2 SYGVNS. The CDR3 runs to 14 residues. V lost 4 bases, J lost 2 bases, and 2 bases stayed unmatched. In nucleotides, the CDR3 is TGTGCCAGCAGTGGAACAGGGGGCAATCAGCCCCAGCATTTT. Translating gives CASSGTGGNQPQHF.

CDR3 sequence: CASSHPRQGANYGYTF. For the CDR3, the DNA is TGTGCCAGCAGTCATCCCAGACAGGGGGCGAACTATGGCTACACCTTC. The V and J genes are TRBV9 and TRBJ1-2; 10 bases match TRBD1. Germline values: CDR1 SGDLS, CDR2 YYNGEE. Germline trimming cut 5 bases from V and 2 bases from J; bases unmatched to any gene: 9. The CDR3 loop spans 16 amino acids. Full variable domain (remainder filled in from reference TRBV9 and TRBJ1-2): DSGVTQTPKHLITATGQRVTLRCSPRSGDLSVYWYQQSLDQGLQFLIQYYNGEERAKGNILERFSAQQFPDLHSELNLSSLELGDSALYFCASSHPRQGANYGYTFGSGTRLTVV.

The gene calls are TRBV28 and TRBJ2-7, with D perhaps matching TRBD1 (6 bases). The ends were cut back, 5 bases at V and 5 bases at J, with 10 bases in the middle. The germline CDR1 and CDR2 sequences are MDHEN and SYDVKM. This CDR3 region has 12 residues. This CDR3 reads CASSGYRDEQYF. The CDR3 DNA sequence: TGTGCCAGCAGTGGGTACAGGGACGAGCAGTACTTC. The complete variable domain, with remaining parts taken from reference TRBV28 and TRBJ2-7, reads DVKVTQSSRYLVKRTGEKVFLECVQDMDHENMFWYRQDPGLGLRLIYFSYDVKMKEKGDIPEGYSVSREKKERFSLILESASTNQTSMYLCASSGYRDEQYFGPGTRLTVT.

This chain's CDR3 is CASSDTGGVAETQYF. The CDR3 bases are TGTGCCAGCAGTGACACAGGGGGGGTTGCGGAGACCCAGTACTTC. The J gene is TRBJ2-5, the V gene TRBV6-1; D is possibly TRBD1 (8 bases). CDR3 size: 15 residues. Trimming removed 3 bases at V and 5 bases at J, with 16 bases between. CDR1 is MNHNS and CDR2 is SASEGT in the germline V gene.

This clone has only one observation. V gene TRBV5-1 combines with J gene TRBJ1-3, with 7 bases identical to TRBD1. Germline V gene data show CDR1 as SGHRS and CDR2 as YFSETQ. Trimming at V came to 4 bases and at J to 0 bases, leaving 4 bases not matched to a gene. The CDR3 runs to 15 residues. CDR3 in DNA: TGCGCCAGCAGCCCCCGGACAGGCTCTGGAAACACCATATATTTT. Its protein product is CASSPRTGSGNTIYF.

The chain couples TRBV5-8 to TRBJ1-4, with 7 positions matching TRBD1. J gave up 3 bases and V 0 bases, and 5 bases lay outside the gene matches. This CDR3 comprises 16 residues. CDR1 and CDR2 (germline): SGHTS, YDEGEE. In nucleotides, the CDR3 is TGTGCCAGCAGCTTGGAGGGGGCTTCGGCTAATGAAAAACTGTTTTTT. It specifies CASSLEGASANEKLFF.

The genes are TRBV5-1 and TRBJ1-4, with TRBD1 matching 8 bases. Unmatched junction bases numbered 11, after V lost 5 bases and J lost 8 bases. The CDR3 is 15 amino acids. Germline assignment: CDR1 SGHRS and CDR2 YFSETQ. The CDR3 protein is CASRRTGGPREKLFF. The CDR3 nucleotides read TGCGCCAGCAGACGCACAGGGGGTCCGAGGGAAAAACTGTTTTTT.

V usage is TRBV28 and J usage is TRBJ1-5; tentative D call: TRBD1 (5 bases). Germline V lookup: CDR1 MDHEN, CDR2 SYDVKM. The CDR3 totals 14 residues. Trimming took 3 bases from V and 3 from J, leaving 9 bases between them. CDR3 region: CASSLAGPNQPQHF. Here the CDR3 DNA reads TGTGCCAGCAGTTTGGCGGGGCCCAATCAGCCCCAGCATTTT.

V is TRBV19 and J is TRBJ1-1, with 7 nucleotides matching TRBD1. The CDR3 sequence is 16 residues long. The ends lost 8 bases at V and 0 bases at J; junction bases unmatched: 12. Per germline, CDR1 LNHDA and CDR2 SQIVND (reference sequence). Written as DNA, the CDR3 is TGTGCCAGTCGCCGAGACGGGACAGCAATGAACACTGAAGCTTTCTTT. Translated, it gives CASRRDGTAMNTEAFF. Full variable domain (remainder filled in from reference TRBV19 and TRBJ1-1): DGGITQSPKYLFRKEGQNVTLSCEQNLNHDAMYWYRQDPGQGLRLIYYSQIVNDFQKGDIAEGYSVSREKKESFPLTVTSAQKNPTAFYLCASRRDGTAMNTEAFFGQGTRLTVV.

This clone was found once. The chain links TRBV27 to TRBJ1-2, with 9 bases lining up with TRBD1. The junction had 7 bases not matched to a gene; V was cut back by 8 bases and J by 6 bases. Germline assignment: CDR1 MNHEY and CDR2 SMNVEV (reference sequence). This CDR3 region has 13 residues. The CDR3 bases are TGTGCCAGCCGTGGGACAGGGACGGATGGCTACACCTTC. The encoded protein is CASRGTGTDGYTF.

This chain uses TRBV4-1 with TRBJ2-7; a possible D gene is TRBD2 (5 bases). Germline V gene lookup returns CDR1 MGHRA and CDR2 YSYEKL. There are 15 residues in the CDR3. V was clipped by 1 base and J by 2 bases, with 12 bases between them. The CDR3 DNA reads TGCGCCAGCAGCCAAGTACTAGTGGGCCCCTACGAGCAGTACTTC. It encodes CASSQVLVGPYEQYF.

This clone was counted a single time. The rearrangement links TRBV19 to TRBJ2-1, with 9 bases aligning to TRBD2. CDR1 LNHDA and CDR2 SQIVND come from the germline V gene (reference sequence). The CDR3 length is 14 residues. V shed 3 bases and J 4 bases; nucleotides not matched to a gene: 1. CDR3 in DNA: TGTGCCAGTAGTATGACTAGCGGTTACAATGAGCAGTTCTTC. It encodes CASSMTSGYNEQFF.

The V call is TRBV19, the J call TRBJ1-1; D uncertain. The CDR3 contains 13 residues. Trimming shortened V by 6 bases and J by 1 base, and 9 bases separated the two germline ends. CDR1 and CDR2 from the germline V gene are LNHDA and SQIVND (reference sequence). The CDR3 here is CASSRLKNTEAFF. The DNA of the CDR3 is TGTGCCAGTAGCCGACTGAAGAACACTGAAGCTTTCTTT.

The chain joins TRBV2 to TRBJ2-7, with 10 bases matching TRBD2. V was clipped by 6 bases and J by 2 bases; unmatched bases: 7. Germline CDR1 reads SNHLY; CDR2 reads FYNNEI. This CDR3 is built from 15 residues. DNA for the CDR3: TGTGCCAGCAGCCCGACTAGCGGGTCTACCTACGAGCAGTACTTC. Its translation: CASSPTSGSTYEQYF.

The genes are TRBV5-4 and TRBJ1-3; a weak D match, TRBD1 (6 bases). The length of the CDR3 is 16 residues. Trimming pared 1 base from V and 0 bases from J, leaving 11 bases between. Germline CDR1 is SGHNT and CDR2 is YYREEE (reference sequence). This chain's CDR3 is CASSLYGQISGNTIYF. In DNA, the CDR3 is TGTGCCAGCAGCTTGTATGGACAGATCTCTGGAAACACCATATATTTT.

The rearrangement joins TRBV28 to TRBJ1-2, with 9 bases that match TRBD1. Looked up from germline, CDR1 is MDHEN and CDR2 is SYDVKM. The CDR3 spans 16 residues. Unmatched junction bases numbered 18, after V lost 10 bases and J lost 6 bases. The DNA of the CDR3 is TGTGCCACCGGGGGAACCTATGAGGGACAGGGTAATGGCTACACCTTC. It translates to CATGGTYEGQGNGYTF.

The J gene is TRBJ1-1, the V gene TRBV30; the match to TRBD1 covers 9 bases. Germline V gene lookup returns CDR1 GTSNPN and CDR2 SVGIG (reference sequence). V lost 0 bases and J lost 2; bases outside the gene matches: 7. This CDR3 region has 16 residues. CDR3 region: CAWSVIGQGRNTEAFF. In nucleotides, the CDR3 is TGTGCCTGGAGTGTAATAGGACAGGGGCGAAACACTGAAGCTTTCTTT. Using reference TRBV30 and TRBJ1-1 for the parts outside the CDR3, the full variable domain is SQTIHQWPATLVQPVGSPLSLECTVEGTSNPNLYWYRQAAGRGLQLLFYSVGIGQISSEVPQNLSASRPQDRQFILSSKKLLLSDSGFYLCAWSVIGQGRNTEAFFGQGTRLTVV.

This chain links TRBV5-4 with TRBJ2-7; perhaps TRBD1 as D (6 bases). With 4 bases removed from V and 0 bases from J, the gap between germline ends came to 14 bases. The germline CDR1 and CDR2 sequences are SGHNT and YYREEE (reference sequence). The CDR3 runs to 15 residues. CDR3 loop: CASSHPGTSSYEQYF. The CDR3 DNA reads as TGTGCCAGCAGCCATCCCGGGACATCCTCCTACGAGCAGTACTTC.

This sequence joins TRBV7-2 and TRBJ2-1; 10 nucleotides align to TRBD2. Germline CDR1 reads SGHTA; CDR2 reads FQGNSA. V was clipped by 5 bases and J by 2 bases; unmatched bases: 12. This CDR3 region has 18 residues. CDR3 sequence (DNA): TGTGCCAGCAGCCCCCCGACTAGCGGGTGGTTTACCTACAATGAGCAGTTCTTC. Amino acid sequence: CASSPPTSGWFTYNEQFF.

V is TRBV6-4 and J is TRBJ2-3, with 11 bases matching TRBD2. The CDR3 runs to 16 residues. The germline gives CDR1 MRHNA, CDR2 SNTAGT. V lost 0 bases, J lost 6 bases, and 5 bases stayed unmatched. CDR3 DNA: TGTGCCAGCAGTGACTCCACTAGCGGGAGTATGGATACGCAGTATTTT. It is translated as CASSDSTSGSMDTQYF.

The chain links TRBV6-1 to TRBJ2-1; D gene unclear. The CDR3 has 15 amino acids. Trimming cost V 2 bases and J 0 bases, with 8 bases left between them. The germline V gene encodes CDR1 MNHNS and CDR2 SASEGT. CDR3 DNA: TGTGCCAGCAGTGAATTACCGGGCTCCTACAATGAGCAGTTCTTC. This translates into CASSELPGSYNEQFF.